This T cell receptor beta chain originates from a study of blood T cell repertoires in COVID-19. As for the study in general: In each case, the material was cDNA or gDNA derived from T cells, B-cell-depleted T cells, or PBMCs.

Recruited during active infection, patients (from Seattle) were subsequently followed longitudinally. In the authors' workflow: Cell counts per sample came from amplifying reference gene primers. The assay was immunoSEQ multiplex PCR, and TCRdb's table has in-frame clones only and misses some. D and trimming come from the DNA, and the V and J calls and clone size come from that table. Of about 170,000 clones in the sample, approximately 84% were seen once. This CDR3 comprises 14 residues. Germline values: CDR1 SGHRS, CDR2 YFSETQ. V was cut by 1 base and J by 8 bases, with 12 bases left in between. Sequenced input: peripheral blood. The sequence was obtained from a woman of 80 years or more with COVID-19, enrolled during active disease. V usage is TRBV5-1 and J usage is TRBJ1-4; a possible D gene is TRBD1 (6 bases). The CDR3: CASSLSGENEKLFF. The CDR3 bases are TGCGCCAGCAGCTTGTCAGGGGAAAACGAAAAACTGTTTTTT.